This TCR beta chain appears in the sequencing data of a study of blood T cells in healthy people across ages (dated by TCRdb to between 2014 and 2016). Study-level background: In model experiments, template switching captured about one uniquely barcoded TCR beta cDNA molecule for every two T cells. Four age groups were formed from the donors: young (average 16 years), middle-aged (less than 40), aged (roughly 59) and long-lived (less than 85). To avoid experimental bias, donors of different ages were randomly spread across the sequencing lanes. The study measured age-related changes in TCR beta repertoire diversity using deep sequencing normalized with unique cDNA molecular identifiers. For two donors (one aged 18 to 29 and one aged 80 or older), the study analyzed two additional independent replicas of 1 million unique cDNA reads from the same blood draw.

V is cut back by 7 bases and J by 7 bases, with 12 bases in the junction unmatched. The CDR3 sequence holds 13 residues, the cysteine and phenylalanine included. Only CDR3 DNA is held: 39 bases, read in frame from base 1. Taken from the germline V gene, the CDR1 and CDR2 loops are SQVTM and ANQGSEA. The donors were roughly 40 Caucasian individuals from Russia, aged roughly 6 to 100 years, who were systemically healthy. Each donor gave roughly 9 milliliters of peripheral blood, drawn into EDTA-treated Vacutainer tubes. Ficoll-Paque density-gradient centrifugation was used to isolate PBMCs, with at least 6.5 million per sample. Total RNA was extracted from PBMCs with Trizol reagent, with at least 5.5 micrograms obtained per sample. For every donor, an aliquot of PBMCs went through flow cytometry to measure the percentages of naive CD45RAhigh/CD27high T cells. With respect to this clonotype: Its recognized antigen is unknown. There are no base qualities to consult, and no much larger clone falls within one base.

Overall study results and their limits: Since profiling was done on bulk unsorted PBMCs, naive and antigen-experienced compartments could not be conclusively compared. Donor CMV infection status was unknown, potentially confounding age-related changes in expanded clonotypes. As age increased, observed TCR beta diversity per million T cells dropped in a roughly linear way, and a significant reduction was already evident by age 40. There was a strong correlation between observed TCR beta diversity and the percentage of naive T cells measured by flow cytometry. Estimates of total diversity based on one million sequenced T cells were considered lower bounds and underestimates. Compared with the aged group, more naive CD4+ T cells, fewer expanded clones and increased TCR diversity were shown by the long-lived group, suggesting age selection.

The library was made by 5' RACE. Data came from an Illumina HiSeq 2500. A second PCR of about 7 to 12 cycles was run with a J-beta primer mix and a sample-barcoded 5' primer. A unique molecular identifier was introduced onto each TCR beta cDNA molecule by a template-switch 5' adaptor carrying 12 random nucleotides. At least 3 million CDR3-containing paired-end reads were obtained from each sample. First-strand cDNA synthesis was performed from all RNA using the Mint cDNA synthesis kit, with priming by a TRBC-specific oligonucleotide. Following uracil-DNA glycosylase treatment, a first 18-cycle PCR with universal primers M1SS and BC2_uni_R was performed on all cDNA. As for the authors' bioinformatics: For normalization, 1 million high-quality reads were randomly selected from each sample, with every read carrying a distinct molecular identifier. Instead of being binned into consensus sequences, reads with shared molecular identifiers were discarded. MiTCR, with a Q25 quality threshold and the strictest error-elimination algorithm, was used for CDR3 identification, clonotype clustering and error correction. A nonparametric unseen species model using Euler transformation provided a lower-bound estimate of total TCR beta diversity. Starting from the raw public reads, TCRdb applied fastp trimming at Q25, assembled clones with MiXCR and retained in-frame beta chains. Every CDR3 protein is listed once, alongside the most common genes and DNA of its rows. The V and J calls reflect TCRdb's pipeline rather than the authors' work. In all, the sample holds nearly 1 million distinct CDR3 sequences, and roughly 50% of those were seen once. Around a fifth of the sample rests with the top ten.

This clonotype was obtained from a woman aged 60-75 years in good health. The chain employs TRBV29-1 and TRBJ2-7, and TRBD1 aligns with 8 junction nucleotides. The specimen sequenced was blood. The CDR3 protein is CSAVLGQGGEQYF. The base sequence is TGCAGCGCAGTGTTAGGACAGGGTGGGGAGCAGTACTTC.